The next 20 T cell receptor beta chains were all read from a single sample in a study of blood T cell repertoires in COVID-19. Measured with immunoSEQ multiplex PCR; TCRdb has only the in-frame clones, and not every one. The sample shows around 220,000 clones, about nine tenths of them seen only once. The sample taken for sequencing was PBMCs or T cells enriched from blood (not recorded which). The source of these receptors is a woman aged 18-35 years who had recovered from COVID-19.

The genes are TRBV13 and TRBJ2-2, with TRBD1 matching 8 bases. CDR3 length: 16 amino acids. With 4 bases clipped from V and 4 bases from J, the junction kept 8 bases outside the gene matches. Per the germline V gene, CDR1 is PRHDT and CDR2 is FYEKMQ (reference sequence). The CDR3 reads CASSSGQGRVTGELFF. CDR3 bases: TGTGCCAGCAGCTCCGGACAGGGACGGGTCACCGGGGAGCTGTTTTTT.

The V call is TRBV4-2, the J call TRBJ2-3; 7 nucleotides agree with TRBD2. The CDR3 length is 16 residues. The V gene's germline CDR1 is LGHNA and CDR2 YNFKEQ. V shed 1 base and J 2 bases; nucleotides not matched to a gene: 6. Written as DNA, the CDR3 is TGTGCCAGCAGCCAAGGGTCTAGCGGCGCCACAGATACGCAGTATTTT. Its protein product is CASSQGSSGATDTQYF.

The chain joins TRBV14 to TRBJ2-5; TRBD2 is a possible D gene (6 bases). The CDR3 is 14 residues long. Germline V gives CDR1 SGHDN, CDR2 FVKESK. The V end lost 5 bases, the J end lost 5 bases, and 15 bases lay between the germline ends. CDR3 in amino acids: CASSWKGLWETQYF. Here the CDR3 DNA reads TGTGCCAGCAGCTGGAAGGGACTTTGGGAGACCCAGTACTTC.

J is TRBJ2-3 and V is TRBV7-9; 10 bases map to TRBD1. CDR3 size: 15 residues. The junction had 1 base not matched to a gene; V was cut back by 0 bases and J by 4 bases. The germline V gene has CDR1 SEHNR and CDR2 FQNEAQ (reference sequence). CDR3 in DNA: TGTGCCAGCAGCTTAGCCGGGACAGGGGCAGATACGCAGTATTTT. This gives the protein CASSLAGTGADTQYF. Combining the CDR3 with reference TRBV7-9 and TRBJ2-3 gives the whole variable domain DTGVSQNPRHKITKRGQNVTFRCDPISEHNRLYWYRQTLGQGPEFLTYFQNEAQLEKSRLLSDRFSAERPKGSFSTLEIQRTEQGDSAMYLCASSLAGTGADTQYFGPGTRLTVL.

The CDR3 DNA is TGTGCCAGCAGTGCCTCGACAGGGTATGATGGCTACACCTTC. Translating gives CASSASTGYDGYTF. The J gene is TRBJ1-2, the V gene TRBV6-6; 7 bases map to TRBD1. This CDR3 spans 14 amino acids. V dropped 5 bases and J dropped 6; count of bases not matched to a gene: 9. CDR1 is MNHNY and CDR2 is SVGAGI in the germline V gene (reference sequence).

V usage is TRBV19 and J usage is TRBJ1-4; a possible D gene is TRBD1 (5 bases). The CDR3 length is 13 residues. The germline V and J ends were trimmed by 3 bases and 8 bases, with 10 bases remaining between them. CDR1 is LNHDA and CDR2 is SQIVND in the germline V gene (reference sequence). CDR3 in amino acids: CASSIQGKEKLFF. The CDR3 nucleotides are TGTGCCAGTAGTATCCAGGGAAAGGAAAAACTGTTTTTT.

This clone showed up just a few times. V gene TRBV19 combines with J gene TRBJ1-2; D not resolved. The CDR3 contains 14 residues. The V end lost 3 bases, the J end lost 2 bases, and 10 bases lay between the germline ends. The germline V gene has CDR1 LNHDA and CDR2 SQIVND (reference sequence). CDR3 sequence reads: CASSISQVNYGYTF. In DNA form, the CDR3 reads TGTGCCAGTAGTATCTCTCAGGTCAACTATGGCTACACCTTC.

The chain has TRBV3-1 (or the pseudogene TRBV3-2) and TRBJ2-5; 13 bases map to TRBD2. The germline CDR1 and CDR2 sequences are LGHDT and YNNKEL (reference sequence). The CDR3 is 16 residues long. With 6 bases clipped from V and 7 bases from J, the junction kept 11 bases outside the gene matches. The CDR3 reads CASRPGTSGVRATQYF. For the CDR3, the DNA is TGTGCCAGCAGGCCGGGGACTAGCGGGGTGCGGGCGACCCAGTACTTC.

The gene calls are TRBV5-1 and TRBJ1-1; TRBD1 agrees at 7 bases. This CDR3 has 14 residues. Germline V lookup: CDR1 SGHRS, CDR2 YFSETQ. The J segment lost 7 bases and the V segment lost 3 bases, leaving 9 bases of the junction unmatched. The CDR3 bases are TGCGCCAGCAGCTCGTGGGGGTGGGACAGTGAAGCTTTCTTT. It encodes CASSSWGWDSEAFF.

The table lists this clone with a count of one. This chain uses TRBV18 with TRBJ2-6, with D perhaps matching TRBD1 (6 bases). CDR1 is KGHSH, CDR2 LQKENI, per germline. Trimming took 8 bases from V and 0 from J, leaving 11 bases between them. CDR3 length: 15 amino acids. CDR3 nucleotide sequence: TGTGCCAGCGCCGGACAGCCCTCTGGGGCCAACGTCCTGACTTTC. It encodes CASAGQPSGANVLTF.

The V gene is TRBV6-5, the J gene TRBJ1-5, with D possibly matching TRBD1 (5 bases). From germline, CDR1 is MNHEY and CDR2 SVGAGI. This CDR3 has 13 residues. Trimming took 8 bases from V and 3 from J, leaving 11 bases between them. The CDR3 sequence: CASARQINQPQHF. CDR3 in DNA: TGTGCCAGCGCCAGACAGATCAATCAGCCCCAGCATTTT.

This clone was seen only once. V is TRBV18 and J is TRBJ2-2; 9 nucleotides agree with TRBD1. Germline lookup yields CDR1 KGHSH and CDR2 LQKENI. The CDR3 has 15 residues. V gave up 2 bases and J gave up 6 bases; unmatched junction bases: 4. This CDR3 is CASSPRRQGAGELFF. The CDR3 DNA is TGTGCCAGCTCACCAAGACGACAGGGGGCCGGGGAGCTGTTTTTT.

The chain combines TRBV6-5 with TRBJ2-7; D might be TRBD1 (6 bases). This CDR3 region has 12 residues. V was cut by 5 bases and J by 7 bases, with 12 bases left in between. CDR1 is MNHEY and CDR2 is SVGAGI in the germline V gene. The chain's CDR3 is CASSPQGWEQYF. For the CDR3, the DNA is TGTGCCAGCAGTCCTCAGGGGTGGGAGCAGTACTTC.

This chain uses TRBV6-5 with TRBJ1-5; D call uncertain. Germline assignment: CDR1 MNHEY and CDR2 SVGAGI. The germline V and J ends were trimmed by 6 bases and 3 bases, with 9 bases remaining between them. The CDR3 extends over 13 amino acids. The chain's CDR3 is CASSPDFNQPQHF. The CDR3 DNA reads as TGTGCCAGCAGCCCCGACTTCAATCAGCCCCAGCATTTT.

The V call is TRBV6-6, the J call TRBJ1-6; the match to TRBD1 covers 7 bases. J lost 7 bases, V lost 8 bases, and 8 bases had no gene match. The CDR3 extends over 14 amino acids. Germline loops: CDR1 MNHNY, CDR2 SVGAGI (reference sequence). This chain's CDR3 is CASRSGQDNSPLHF. The CDR3 DNA sequence: TGTGCCAGCCGAAGCGGACAGGACAATTCACCCCTCCACTTT.

This clone was counted a single time. The V and J genes are TRBV5-1 and TRBJ2-2, with a tentative D call TRBD2 (7 bases). Trimming pared 4 bases from V and 5 bases from J, leaving 18 bases between. CDR1 is SGHRS and CDR2 is YFSETQ in the germline V gene. CDR3 length equals 16 residues. The CDR3 bases are TGCGCCAGCAGCATCACGGCGGGGGCGCGGACCGGGGAGCTGTTTTTT. It encodes CASSITAGARTGELFF.

V and J are TRBV25-1 and TRBJ2-7; D gene unclear. Deletions cut 5 bases from V and 7 bases from J, with 9 bases between. The germline CDR1 and CDR2 sequences are MGHDK and SYGVNS. This CDR3 contains 11 residues. CDR3 residues: CASSFNYEQYF. The DNA of the CDR3 is TGTGCCAGCAGTTTCAACTATGAGCAGTACTTC.

The V gene is TRBV5-1, the J gene TRBJ1-4, with 7 positions matching TRBD1. CDR1 SGHRS and CDR2 YFSETQ come from the germline V gene. The CDR3 consists of 15 residues. The V gene end was trimmed by 4 bases and the J gene end by 7 bases; junction bases not matched to a gene: 10. The CDR3 nucleotides are TGCGCCAGCAGCACTCAGACAGGGACGGGTGAAAAACTGTTTTTT. This codes for CASSTQTGTGEKLFF.

The rearrangement links TRBV28 to TRBJ2-7, with 7 bases fitting TRBD1. The germline V gene encodes CDR1 MDHEN and CDR2 SYDVKM. V dropped 6 bases and J dropped 2; count of bases not matched to a gene: 7. This CDR3 contains 14 residues. CDR3 loop: CASRSTGLTYEQYF. Here the CDR3 DNA reads TGTGCCAGCAGATCGACAGGGCTCACCTACGAGCAGTACTTC.

The CDR3 region is CASSSLSAGGLFYGYTF. CDR3 nucleotides: TGTGCCAGCAGCTCCCTATCGGCAGGGGGATTGTTCTATGGCTACACCTTC. This chain joins TRBV11-2 and TRBJ1-2; TRBD1 agrees at 7 bases. From germline, CDR1 is SGHAT and CDR2 FQNNGV. V shed 4 bases and J 4 bases; nucleotides not matched to a gene: 15. This CDR3 has 17 residues.